What follows describes a single T cell receptor beta chain. The antigen it binds to is not known. Per-base qualities were not stored, and no clone one base away is much larger. The data were taken from a study of shared clonotypes between healthy human individuals (dated by TCRdb to the early 2020s). For context, the study as a whole: A couple of women and a few men aged 18 to 49 years were included in the cohort. Between about 0.85 and 8.9 billion PBMCs per donor were obtained by leukapheresis. For each donor, CD4 naive and CD4 memory were each given three plates, CD8 naive was given two plates, and CD8 memory was given one plate. To increase sequencing depth and limit assay-specific biases, TCR repertoire library preparation and sequencing were carried out by different laboratories using diverse techniques. Blood TCR repertoires of 5 or 6 healthy adults were deeply sequenced to estimate repertoire size and the extent of clonotype sharing between individuals.

Here is what the overall study found, with its caveats: The genetic and exposure-history diversity represented was limited by the small number of donors. Rarefaction of sorted-subset datasets indicated incomplete sequencing despite the large sequencing depth. Around 5% of naive CD4, 3.5% of naive CD8, around 2.3% of memory CD4, and 0.35% to 0.5% of memory CD8 clonotypes were shared across several donors. Only blood was sampled, and tissue TCR repertoires likely differ from those in blood. Estimated clonotype richness was generally larger for naive than for memory subsets. Clonotypes shared by all four sorted-subset donors showed higher generation probabilities than non-shared clonotypes. Pairwise subsampling led to the expectation that sequencing depth would affect the degree of clonotype sharing among donors.

TCR CDR3 regions were amplified from genomic DNA by multiplex PCR using the deep immunoSEQ assay. Extracted genomic DNA from each cell subset was distributed evenly across all wells of several immunoSEQ 96-well plates, and each plate was treated as a replicate. For sorted subsets, approximately 200 ng of genomic DNA, equivalent to 25,000 to 35,000 T cell genomes, went into each replicate PCR. Purified libraries were quantified with a Qubit 3.0 fluorometer, sized on a Bioanalyzer 2100, and re-quantified with the KAPA Library Quantification kit. Every immunoSEQ 96-well plate was sequenced on a separate single-read 150-cycle Illumina NextSeq 550 flow cell. The original pipeline was this. The immunoSEQ output contained only junctional sequences without quality scores, so filtering could not match that applied to full-length reads. To assign V/J genes and CDR3, sequences were annotated against IMGT germline references using PyIR, a Python wrapper for IgBLAST v1.9. Reads were removed for weak V/J assignments (E-value above 1e-6), missing CDR3, stop codons, out-of-frame junctions, or ambiguous translated residues. V3J clonotypes were defined as sequences sharing the same inferred V gene, J gene, and CDR3 amino acid sequence. To compute the percentage overlap between repertoires, the number of shared unique clonotypes was divided by the size of the smaller repertoire. RTK rarefaction, the Chao1 estimator, and Recon v2.1 estimates of unobserved clonotypes were used to assess repertoire richness. OLGA was used to compute generation probabilities for all TCRbeta clonotypes that the gDNA method yielded from a few donors. This immuneACCESS table, as held by TCRdb, lists in-frame sequences with V and J called but not all clones. Of the missing ones, under half trace to an unresolved V gene in checked studies; the others have no known cause. V and J calls and clone size come straight from that table; D and trimming were deduced from the DNA. The sample has over 2,000,000 clones on record, 93% of them singletons. Around 1.8% of the sample is taken by the ten largest.

CD8 naive samples were CD45RO-negative cells positively selected for CCR7, giving a CD45RA+CCR7+ population that excluded TemRA cells. The donors were healthy, HIV-negative adults with no recently reported acute infections or vaccinations. Every donor was a Caucasian adult living in Nashville, Tennessee, USA. Blood was obtained by leukapheresis, after which PBMCs were separated by Ficoll-Histopaque density gradient centrifugation and cryopreserved in liquid nitrogen vapor phase. Analytical flow cytometry was used to check the purity and quantity of every magnetically sorted T cell population. Genomic DNA was isolated from every sorted fraction and measured by UV absorbance on a Nanodrop 2000c. The CDR3, cysteine through phenylalanine, is 14 amino acids long. The retained sequence is limited to the CDR3, 42 bases, with the frame set at the first base. CDR1 MGHDK and CDR2 SYGVNS were looked up in the germline V gene. The junction shows trimming of 6 bases on V and 2 bases on J, plus 13 bases between the germline ends.

This chain is built from TRBV25-1 and TRBJ1-2; D gene: possibly TRBD1, on 6 matching bases. Material: naive CD8+ T cells from PBMCs. The intended sense of this specimen's cell subset or site label: CD45RA+CCR7+. The receptor's source is a man in his late teens or twenties in good health. Some clones in this sample may be carry-over from other donors' samples. The CDR3 loop reads CASRPRGMNYGYTF. The sequenced DNA is TGTGCCAGCAGGCCCAGGGGAATGAACTATGGCTACACCTTC.